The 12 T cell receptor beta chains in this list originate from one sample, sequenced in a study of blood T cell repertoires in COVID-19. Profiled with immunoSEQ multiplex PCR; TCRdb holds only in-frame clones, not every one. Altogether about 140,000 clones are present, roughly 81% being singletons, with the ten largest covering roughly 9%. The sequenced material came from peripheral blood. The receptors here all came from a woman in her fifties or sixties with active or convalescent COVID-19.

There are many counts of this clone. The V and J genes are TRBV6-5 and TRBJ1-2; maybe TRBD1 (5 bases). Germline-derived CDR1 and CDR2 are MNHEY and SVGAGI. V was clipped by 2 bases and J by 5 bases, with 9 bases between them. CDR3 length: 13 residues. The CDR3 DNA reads TGTGCCAGCAGTTACGGGACTGAATATGGCTACACCTTC. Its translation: CASSYGTEYGYTF.

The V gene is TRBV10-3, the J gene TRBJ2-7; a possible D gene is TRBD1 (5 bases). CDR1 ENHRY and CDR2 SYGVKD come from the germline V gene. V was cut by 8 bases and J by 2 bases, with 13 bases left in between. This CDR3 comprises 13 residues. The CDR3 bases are TGTGCCATCTCGGAACAACAGGCCTACGAGCAGTACTTC. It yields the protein CAISEQQAYEQYF.

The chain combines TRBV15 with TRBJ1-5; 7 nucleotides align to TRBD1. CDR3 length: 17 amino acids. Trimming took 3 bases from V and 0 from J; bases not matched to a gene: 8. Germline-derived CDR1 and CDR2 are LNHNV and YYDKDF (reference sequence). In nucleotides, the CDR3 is TGTGCCACCAGCAGTCACGACAGGGCCCGTAGCAATCAGCCCCAGCATTTT. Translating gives CATSSHDRARSNQPQHF.

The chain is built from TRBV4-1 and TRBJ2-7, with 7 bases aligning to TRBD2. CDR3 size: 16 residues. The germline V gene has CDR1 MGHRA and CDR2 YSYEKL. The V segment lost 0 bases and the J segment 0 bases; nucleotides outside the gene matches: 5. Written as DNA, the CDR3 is TGCGCCAGCAGCCAAGATTGGGGGGGGTTCTCCTACGAGCAGTACTTC. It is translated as CASSQDWGGFSYEQYF.

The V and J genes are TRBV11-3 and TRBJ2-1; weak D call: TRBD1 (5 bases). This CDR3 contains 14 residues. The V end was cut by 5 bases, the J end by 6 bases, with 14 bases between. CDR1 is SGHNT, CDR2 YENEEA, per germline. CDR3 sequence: CASSPGQVSNEQFF. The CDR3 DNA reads TGTGCCAGCAGCCCCGGACAAGTGAGCAATGAGCAGTTCTTC.

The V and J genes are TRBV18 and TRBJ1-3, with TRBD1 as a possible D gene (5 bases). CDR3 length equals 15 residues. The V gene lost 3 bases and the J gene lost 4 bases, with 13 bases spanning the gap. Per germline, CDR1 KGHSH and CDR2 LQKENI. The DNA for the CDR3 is TGTGCCAGCTCACCGGGCAGGGTATCAGGAAACACCATATATTTT. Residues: CASSPGRVSGNTIYF.

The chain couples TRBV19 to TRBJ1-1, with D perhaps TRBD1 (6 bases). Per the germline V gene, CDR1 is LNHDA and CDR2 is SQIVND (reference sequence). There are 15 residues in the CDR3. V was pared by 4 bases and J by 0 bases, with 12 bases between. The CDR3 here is CASSSTGHLNTEAFF. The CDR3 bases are TGTGCCAGTAGTAGTACGGGACACCTGAACACTGAAGCTTTCTTT.

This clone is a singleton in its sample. CDR3 coding DNA: TGTGCCAGCATCCCCCCGGCAGGGGCCCCCTGGGAGCAGTACTTC. Protein: CASIPPAGAPWEQYF. The rearrangement uses TRBV6-2 or TRBV6-3 and TRBJ2-7, with D possibly being TRBD1 (6 bases). The CDR3 runs 15 residues. V shed 7 bases and J shed 7 bases, with 23 bases lying between them. Germline V gene data show CDR1 as MNHEY and CDR2 as SVGEGT.

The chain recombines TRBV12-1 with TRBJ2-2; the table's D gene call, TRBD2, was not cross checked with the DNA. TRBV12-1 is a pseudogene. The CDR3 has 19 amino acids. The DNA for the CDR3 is TGTGCCAGCAGCTTGGGGACTAGCGGGAGGGCCGAGAACACCGGGGAGCTGTTTTTT. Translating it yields CASSLGTSGRAENTGELFF.

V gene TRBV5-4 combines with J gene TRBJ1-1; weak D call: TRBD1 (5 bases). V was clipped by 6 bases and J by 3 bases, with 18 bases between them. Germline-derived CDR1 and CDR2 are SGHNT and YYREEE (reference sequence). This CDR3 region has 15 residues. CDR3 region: CASTFGKGWDTEAFF. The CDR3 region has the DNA TGTGCCAGCACTTTTGGGAAGGGGTGGGACACTGAAGCTTTCTTT.

The DNA of the CDR3 is TGTGCCAGCAGAACCGGCCCGGGCGGGGCCGACTCTGGGGCCAACGTCCTGACTTTC. Translating it yields CASRTGPGGADSGANVLTF. The chain carries TRBV9 and TRBJ2-6; possibly TRBD2 for D (6 bases). Germline loops: CDR1 SGDLS, CDR2 YYNGEE. This CDR3 has 19 amino acids. Trimming removed 5 bases at V and 0 bases at J, with 21 bases between.

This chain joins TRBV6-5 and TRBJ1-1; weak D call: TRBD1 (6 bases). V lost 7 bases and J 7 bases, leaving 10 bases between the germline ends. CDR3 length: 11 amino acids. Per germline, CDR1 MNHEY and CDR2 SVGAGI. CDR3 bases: TGTGCCAGCATCGACAGGTTTGAAGCTTTCTTT. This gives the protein CASIDRFEAFF.